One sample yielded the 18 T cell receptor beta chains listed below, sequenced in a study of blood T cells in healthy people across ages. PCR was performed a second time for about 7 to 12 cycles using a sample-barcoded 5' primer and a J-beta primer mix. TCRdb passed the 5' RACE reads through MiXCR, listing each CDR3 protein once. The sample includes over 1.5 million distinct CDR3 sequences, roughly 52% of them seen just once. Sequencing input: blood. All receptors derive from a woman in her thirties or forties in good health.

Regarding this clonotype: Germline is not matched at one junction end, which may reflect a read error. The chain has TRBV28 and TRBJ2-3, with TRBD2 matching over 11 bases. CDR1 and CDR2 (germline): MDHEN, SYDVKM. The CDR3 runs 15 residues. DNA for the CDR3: TGTGCCAGCAGTTTACTAGCGGGAGGTTCAGATGCGCAGTATTTT. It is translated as CASSLLAGGSDAQYF.

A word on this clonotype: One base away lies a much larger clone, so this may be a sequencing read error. The CDR3 reads CASSLVRVALLCSYNEQFF. CDR3 sequence (DNA): TGTGCCAGCAGCTTAGTTCGGGTGGCGCTCTTATGCTCCTACAATGAGCAGTTCTTC. The rearrangement links TRBV11-2 to TRBJ2-1; D is unclear. The CDR3 sequence is 19 residues long. V was shortened by 1 base and J by 0 bases, with 19 bases between the two germline ends. CDR1 and CDR2 from the germline V gene are SGHAT and FQNNGV.

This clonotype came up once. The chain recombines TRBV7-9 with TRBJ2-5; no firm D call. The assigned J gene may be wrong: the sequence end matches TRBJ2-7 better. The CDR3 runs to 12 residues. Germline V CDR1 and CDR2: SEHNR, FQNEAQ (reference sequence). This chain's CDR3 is CASARAPYEQYF. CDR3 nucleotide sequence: TGTGCCAGCGCGAGAGCCCCCTACGAGCAGTACTTC.

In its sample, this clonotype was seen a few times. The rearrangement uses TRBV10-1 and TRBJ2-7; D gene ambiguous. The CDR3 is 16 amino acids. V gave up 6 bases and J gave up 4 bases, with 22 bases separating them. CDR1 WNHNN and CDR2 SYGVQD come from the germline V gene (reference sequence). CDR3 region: CASRRKKGLQRYEQYF. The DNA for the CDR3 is TGCGCCAGCAGACGCAAGAAGGGATTGCAGAGATACGAGCAGTACTTC.

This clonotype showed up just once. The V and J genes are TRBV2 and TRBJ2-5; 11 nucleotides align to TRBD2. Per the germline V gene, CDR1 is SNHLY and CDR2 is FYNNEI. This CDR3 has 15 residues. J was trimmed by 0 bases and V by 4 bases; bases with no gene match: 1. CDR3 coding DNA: TGTGCCAGCAGTGGGGGACTAGCGGACCAAGAGACCCAGTACTTC. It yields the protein CASSGGLADQETQYF.

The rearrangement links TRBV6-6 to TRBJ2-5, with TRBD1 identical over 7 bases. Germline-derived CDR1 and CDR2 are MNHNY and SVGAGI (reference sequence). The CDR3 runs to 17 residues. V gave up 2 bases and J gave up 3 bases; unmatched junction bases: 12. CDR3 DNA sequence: TGTGCCAGCAGTTACAGTCTAGGGGGCCCCGGGAAAGAGACCCAGTACTTC. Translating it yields CASSYSLGGPGKETQYF.

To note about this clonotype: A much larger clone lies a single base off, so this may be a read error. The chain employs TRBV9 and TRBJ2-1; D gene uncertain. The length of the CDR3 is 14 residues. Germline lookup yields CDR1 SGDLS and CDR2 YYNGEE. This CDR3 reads CAGSVSLTNNEQFF. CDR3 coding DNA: TGTGCCGGCAGCGTTTCACTAACTAACAATGAGCAGTTCTTC.

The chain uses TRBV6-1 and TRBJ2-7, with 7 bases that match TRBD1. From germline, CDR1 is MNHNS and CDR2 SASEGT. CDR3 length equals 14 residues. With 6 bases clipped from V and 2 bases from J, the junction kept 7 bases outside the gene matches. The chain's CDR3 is CASRTGQLPYEQYF. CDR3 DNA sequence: TGTGCCAGCAGGACGGGACAGTTACCCTACGAGCAGTACTTC.

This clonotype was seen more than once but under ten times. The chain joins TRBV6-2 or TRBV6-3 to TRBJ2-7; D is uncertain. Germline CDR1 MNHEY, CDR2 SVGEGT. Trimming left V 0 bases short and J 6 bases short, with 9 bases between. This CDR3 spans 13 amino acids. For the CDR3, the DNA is TGTGCCAGCAGTTACTCACCGGGTATCGAGCAGTACTTC. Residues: CASSYSPGIEQYF.

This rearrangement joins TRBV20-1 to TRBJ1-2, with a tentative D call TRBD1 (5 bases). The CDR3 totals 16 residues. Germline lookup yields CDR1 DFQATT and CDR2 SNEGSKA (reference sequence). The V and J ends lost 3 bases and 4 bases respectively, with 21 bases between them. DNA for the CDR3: TGCAGTGCTAGTAGTAGTGGGAGGGGAGACTTCTATGGCTACACCTTC. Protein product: CSASSSGRGDFYGYTF.

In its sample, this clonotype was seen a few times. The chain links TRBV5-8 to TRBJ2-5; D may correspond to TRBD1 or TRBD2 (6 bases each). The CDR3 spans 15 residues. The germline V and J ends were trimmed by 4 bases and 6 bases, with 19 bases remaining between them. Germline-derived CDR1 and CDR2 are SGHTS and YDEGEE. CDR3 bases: TGTGCCAGCAGCCGGGGGCTAGACCGGCCGAAGACCCAGTACTTC. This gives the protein CASSRGLDRPKTQYF.

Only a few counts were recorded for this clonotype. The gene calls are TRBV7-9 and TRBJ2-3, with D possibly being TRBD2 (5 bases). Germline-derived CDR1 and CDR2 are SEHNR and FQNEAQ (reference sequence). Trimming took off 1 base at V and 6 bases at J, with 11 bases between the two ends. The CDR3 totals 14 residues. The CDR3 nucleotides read TGTGCCAGCAGCTTAGGAGCGGACTCGGATACGCAGTATTTT. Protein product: CASSLGADSDTQYF.

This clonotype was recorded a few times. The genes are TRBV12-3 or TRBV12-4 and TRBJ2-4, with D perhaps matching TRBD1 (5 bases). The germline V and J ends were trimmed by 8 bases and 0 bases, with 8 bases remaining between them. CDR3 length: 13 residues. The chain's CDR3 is CASVGPAKNIQYF. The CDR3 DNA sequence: TGTGCCAGCGTGGGGCCAGCCAAAAACATTCAGTACTTC.

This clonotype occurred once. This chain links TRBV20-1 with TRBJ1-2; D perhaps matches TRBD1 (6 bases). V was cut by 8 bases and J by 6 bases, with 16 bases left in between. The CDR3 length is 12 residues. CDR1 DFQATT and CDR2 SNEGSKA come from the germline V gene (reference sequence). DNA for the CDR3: TGCAGTTCGGGGGGGGGCGTACATGGCTACACCTTC. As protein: CSSGGGVHGYTF.

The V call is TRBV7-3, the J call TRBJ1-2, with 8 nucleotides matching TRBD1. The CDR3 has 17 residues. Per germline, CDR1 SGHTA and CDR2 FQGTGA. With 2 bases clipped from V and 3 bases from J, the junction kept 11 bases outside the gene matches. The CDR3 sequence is CASSLGPDREPDYGYTF. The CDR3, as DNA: TGTGCCAGCAGCTTAGGTCCGGACAGGGAGCCCGACTATGGCTACACCTTC.

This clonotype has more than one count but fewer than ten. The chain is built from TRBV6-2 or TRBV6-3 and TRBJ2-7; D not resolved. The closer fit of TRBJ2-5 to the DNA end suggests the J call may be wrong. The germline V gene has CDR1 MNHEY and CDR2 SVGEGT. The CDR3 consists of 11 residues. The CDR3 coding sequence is TGTGCCAGCAAACAAGTAGAGACCCAGTACTTC. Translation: CASKQVETQYF.

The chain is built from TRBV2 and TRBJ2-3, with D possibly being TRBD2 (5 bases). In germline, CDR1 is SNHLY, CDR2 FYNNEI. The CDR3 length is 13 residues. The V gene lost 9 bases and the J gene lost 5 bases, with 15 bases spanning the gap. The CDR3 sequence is CASLEFRGDTQYF. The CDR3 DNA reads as TGTGCCAGTCTAGAATTCCGGGGAGATACGCAGTATTTT.

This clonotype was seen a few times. This CDR3 is CSASAGRFNYGYTF. The CDR3 bases are TGCAGTGCTAGCGCGGGACGTTTTAACTATGGCTACACCTTC. This chain connects TRBV20-1 to TRBJ1-2; D possibly corresponds to TRBD1 (5 bases). Trimming pared 3 bases from V and 1 base from J, leaving 12 bases between. Germline V gene lookup returns CDR1 DFQATT and CDR2 SNEGSKA (reference sequence). This CDR3 has 14 amino acids.